The 9 T cell receptor beta chains reported below all come from one sample, sequenced in a study of cytomegalovirus exposure and HLA in healthy donors. PCR amplification relied on 60 Vbeta primers (plus 13 Jbeta primers). Clones were sequenced by immunoSEQ multiplex PCR, and TCRdb holds only the in-frame ones, with some missing. The sample has about 140,000 clones, 80% to 85% seen once; the top ten hold less than 1.5%. The sample was PBMCs. These receptor sequences come from a male donor in good health and CMV-seropositive.

This clone has just a few counts. The chain links TRBV6-4 to TRBJ2-1; 15 bases line up with TRBD2. Unmatched junction bases numbered 0, after V lost 2 bases and J lost 10 bases. The CDR3 sequence is 14 residues long. The germline gives CDR1 MRHNA, CDR2 SNTAGT. The CDR3 loop is CASSDGTSGGEQFF. CDR3 bases: TGTGCCAGCAGTGACGGGACTAGCGGGGGGGAGCAGTTCTTC.

This clone appeared once. This chain joins TRBV4-1 and TRBJ2-2; 8 bases fit TRBD1. This CDR3 has 17 residues. The germline V gene has CDR1 MGHRA and CDR2 YSYEKL. The J segment lost 2 bases and the V segment lost 6 bases, leaving 11 bases of the junction unmatched. CDR3 sequence reads: CASSTGQDVINTGELFF. The CDR3 coding sequence is TGCGCCAGCAGTACGGGACAGGATGTGATAAACACCGGGGAGCTGTTTTTT.

The chain is built from TRBV9 and TRBJ2-5; 8 bases map to TRBD2. Germline CDR1 SGDLS, CDR2 YYNGEE. Trimming removed 4 bases from V and 5 bases from J; junction bases left unmatched: 10. The CDR3 has 15 residues. CDR3 nucleotide sequence: TGTGCCAGCAGCAAATGGACTAGCACTCAGGAGACCCAGTACTTC. Its protein is CASSKWTSTQETQYF. Supplemented by reference TRBV9 and TRBJ2-5, the full variable domain reads DSGVTQTPKHLITATGQRVTLRCSPRSGDLSVYWYQQSLDQGLQFLIQYYNGEERAKGNILERFSAQQFPDLHSELNLSSLELGDSALYFCASSKWTSTQETQYFGPGTRLLVL.

This clone was picked up one time. This rearrangement joins TRBV21-1 to TRBJ1-5. TRBV21-1 is classified as a pseudogene. CDR3 size: 13 residues. In DNA form, the CDR3 reads TGTGCCAGCAGCAAACTCCTCAATCAGCCCCAGCATTTT. As protein: CASSKLLNQPQHF.

CDR3: CASTGTTHQPQHF. The CDR3 nucleotides read TGTGCCAGCACAGGGACAACCCACCAGCCCCAGCATTTT. This chain links TRBV6-5 with TRBJ1-5; perhaps TRBD1 as D (6 bases). The CDR3 contains 13 residues. Trimming removed 7 bases at V and 7 bases at J, with 14 bases between. Germline loops: CDR1 MNHEY, CDR2 SVGAGI.

In the case of this clone: Germline is not matched at one junction end, which may reflect a read error. The chain employs TRBV7-9 and TRBJ2-7; unclear D gene. Germline CDR1 and CDR2: SEHNR and FQNEAQ (reference sequence). This CDR3 spans 11 amino acids. CDR3 sequence reads: CSSSPAYEQYF. CDR3 nucleotide sequence: TGTTCCAGCAGTCCCGCCTACGAGCAGTACTTC.

This clone is categorized as medium-sized (0.01 to 0.1%). The chain combines TRBV5-1 with TRBJ2-5; D is possibly TRBD2 (5 bases). Trimming removed 4 bases at V and 1 base at J, with 20 bases between. This CDR3 comprises 17 residues. Germline-derived CDR1 and CDR2 are SGHRS and YFSETQ. The CDR3 DNA reads TGCGCCAGCAGCGGCTATGGAGGATCCCCTACCCAAGAGACCCAGTACTTC. As protein: CASSGYGGSPTQETQYF.

The genes are TRBV30 and TRBJ1-1; TRBD1 matches at 8 bases. CDR1 and CDR2 (germline): GTSNPN, SVGIG (reference sequence). Unmatched junction bases numbered 17, after V lost 7 bases and J lost 4 bases. The CDR3 contains 16 residues. Here the CDR3 DNA reads TGTGCCTTTAACAGGGGGAAAGAGAGGCGCGGCACTGAAGCTTTCTTT. Residues: CAFNRGKERRGTEAFF.

The chain has TRBV19 and TRBJ1-4; D unresolved. The CDR3 contains 14 residues. Germline assignment: CDR1 LNHDA and CDR2 SQIVND (reference sequence). V lost 3 bases and J 7 bases, leaving 12 bases between the germline ends. The CDR3 is CASSIQALGEKLFF. CDR3 bases: TGTGCCAGTAGTATTCAGGCGTTGGGTGAAAAACTGTTTTTT.